Each of the 15 T cell receptor beta chains below was sequenced from the same sample in a study of T cells in Graves' hyperthyroidism and ophthalmopathy. Using RNA transcripts as the source, TCR beta CDR3 regions were amplified. First-round RT-PCR of the TCR CDR3 relied on the HTBI primer set. MiXCR, applied by TCRdb to the multiplex PCR reads, yields one record per CDR3 protein. The sample lists about 290,000 distinct CDR3 sequences; about an eighth were seen once. The sample consisted of blood. All receptors derive from a woman aged 25 to 39 with Graves' hyperthyroidism that later progressed to Graves' ophthalmopathy.

The sample holds a few counts of this clonotype. This rearrangement joins TRBV27 to TRBJ2-5, with D perhaps TRBD2 (7 bases). Trimming stripped 4 bases from V and 5 bases from J, with 20 bases between. From germline, CDR1 is MNHEY and CDR2 SMNVEV (reference sequence). The CDR3 contains 16 residues. Here the CDR3 reads CASSSSMGGGWETQYF. The CDR3 DNA reads as TGTGCCAGCAGTTCCTCGATGGGGGGGGGCTGGGAGACCCAGTACTTC.

The CDR3 region is CSASVQGHEQFF. In DNA form, the CDR3 reads TGCAGTGCTAGTGTACAGGGGCACGAGCAGTTCTTC. The rearrangement uses TRBV20-1 and TRBJ2-1; TRBD1 matches 7 bases. The trim removed 3 bases at V and 10 bases at J, leaving 6 bases unmatched. Germline V gives CDR1 DFQATT, CDR2 SNEGSKA (reference sequence). The CDR3 is made up of 12 amino acids.

This clonotype was counted many times. The V call is TRBV6-1, the J call TRBJ2-7; 9 positions match TRBD1. Germline V gives CDR1 MNHNS, CDR2 SASEGT. The CDR3 extends over 15 amino acids. V shed 7 bases and J 4 bases; nucleotides not matched to a gene: 11. This chain's CDR3 is CASKPMGQGFYEQYF. CDR3 DNA sequence: TGTGCCAGCAAGCCCATGGGACAGGGATTTTACGAGCAGTACTTC.

The chain employs TRBV6-2 or TRBV6-3 and TRBJ2-6, with D perhaps TRBD1 or TRBD2 (5 bases each). The length of the CDR3 is 15 residues. V was pared by 6 bases and J by 0 bases, with 9 bases between. Germline V CDR1 and CDR2: MNHEY, SVGEGT. This CDR3 is CASRGVTSGANVLTF. DNA of the CDR3: TGTGCCAGCAGGGGGGTGACCTCTGGGGCCAACGTCCTGACTTTC.

This clonotype was seen more than once but under ten times. The chain is built from TRBV19 and TRBJ2-1; no firm D call. The germline CDR1 and CDR2 sequences are LNHDA and SQIVND (reference sequence). The CDR3 is 13 amino acids. V dropped 7 bases and J dropped 6 bases, with 13 bases sitting between them. Written as DNA, the CDR3 is TGTGCCAGTAAATTAAGTAACCTCAATGAGCAGTTCTTC. Translating it yields CASKLSNLNEQFF.

In this sample, this clonotype turned up a few times. The chain employs TRBV6-1 and TRBJ2-3; D is unresolved. The V end lost 6 bases, the J end lost 8 bases, and 12 bases lay between the germline ends. Germline V CDR1 and CDR2: MNHNS, SASEGT. The CDR3 has 12 amino acids. CDR3 bases: TGTGCCAGCAGCCGGACGGCCGGTACGCAGTATTTT. Translated, it gives CASSRTAGTQYF.

There are many counts of this clonotype. The rearrangement links TRBV27 to TRBJ2-2; D is tentatively TRBD1 or TRBD2 (5 bases each). V dropped 1 base and J dropped 12 bases, with 27 bases sitting between them. This CDR3 contains 18 residues. Looked up from germline, CDR1 is MNHEY and CDR2 is SMNVEV (reference sequence). Here the CDR3 reads CASSLFNRGREGVDKLFF. The CDR3 DNA follows: TGTGCCAGCAGTTTATTCAACCGGGGCAGGGAAGGGGTAGACAAGCTGTTTTTT.

This clonotype was observed many times. CDR3 DNA: TGTGCCGCGGCGACAGGGCGGATAAATAATTCACCCCTCCACTTT. This gives the protein CAAATGRINNSPLHF. The J gene is TRBJ1-6, the V gene TRBV6-1, with 7 nucleotides matching TRBD1. Germline V CDR1 and CDR2: MNHNS, SASEGT. V was clipped by 11 bases and J by 5 bases; unmatched bases: 12. The CDR3 sequence is 15 residues long.

V gene TRBV13 combines with J gene TRBJ1-5; D unresolved. This CDR3 is 13 amino acids long. Germline CDR1 and CDR2: PRHDT and FYEKMQ (reference sequence). Trimming left V 4 bases short and J 5 bases short, with 9 bases between. The CDR3 DNA sequence: TGTGCCAGCAGCTCGGCCCCGGATCAGCCCCAGCATTTT. Translating gives CASSSAPDQPQHF.

This clonotype has a count of ten or more. The chain joins TRBV6-1 to TRBJ2-2; 9 bases are shared with TRBD2. This CDR3 spans 17 amino acids. Germline V gene lookup returns CDR1 MNHNS and CDR2 SASEGT. Trimming cost V 7 bases and J 6 bases; bases outside gene matches: 15. For the CDR3, the DNA is TGTGCCAGCACCCATTCTGGGACTAGCCTTAGCGCCGGGGAGCTGTTTTTT. It is translated as CASTHSGTSLSAGELFF.

V gene TRBV7-6 combines with J gene TRBJ2-1, with 7 bases identical to TRBD2. J gave up 0 bases and V 5 bases, and 7 bases lay outside the gene matches. This CDR3 has 16 residues. Germline V lookup: CDR1 SGHVS, CDR2 FNYEAQ. The CDR3 region has the DNA TGTGCCAGCAGCGTGGGAGGGTTCAGCTCCTACAATGAGCAGTTCTTC. This codes for CASSVGGFSSYNEQFF.

This clonotype was observed a handful of times. The V call is TRBV13, the J call TRBJ2-7; 7 bases map to TRBD2. V was clipped by 0 bases and J by 5 bases; unmatched bases: 10. The CDR3 sequence is 16 residues long. CDR1 PRHDT and CDR2 FYEKMQ come from the germline V gene (reference sequence). The CDR3 DNA reads as TGTGCCAGCAGCTTAGGGCTGGGCGGGAGTGAACACGAGCAGTACTTC. As protein: CASSLGLGGSEHEQYF.

This sequence joins TRBV4-1 and TRBJ1-2; possible D gene TRBD1, 6 bases. Per germline, CDR1 MGHRA and CDR2 YSYEKL. The CDR3 loop spans 16 amino acids. V was pared by 0 bases and J by 5 bases, with 16 bases between. DNA for the CDR3: TGCGCCAGCAGCCAAGAAGGGGGGACCGCTTTGTATGGCTACACCTTC. It translates to CASSQEGGTALYGYTF.

This clonotype was observed a few times. V and J are TRBV4-3 and TRBJ2-7; D may be TRBD1 (5 bases). Germline V gene sequence: CDR1 LGHNA, CDR2 YSLEER. CDR3 length equals 13 residues. The V gene lost 0 bases and the J gene lost 5 bases, with 8 bases spanning the gap. CDR3 sequence: CASSQDRVNEQYF. CDR3 in DNA: TGCGCCAGCAGCCAAGACAGGGTAAACGAGCAGTACTTC.

There are many counts of this clonotype. This chain connects TRBV15 to TRBJ2-5; D tentatively fits TRBD1 or TRBD2 (5 bases each). Trimming took 0 bases from V and 3 from J, leaving 14 bases between them. The CDR3 loop spans 16 amino acids. Germline V CDR1 and CDR2: LNHNV, YYDKDF (reference sequence). The CDR3 spells CATSRDLGELEETQYF. The CDR3 nucleotides read TGTGCCACCAGCAGAGATCTGGGGGAACTGGAAGAGACCCAGTACTTC.